Described below is a single T cell receptor beta chain sequence and its context. As processed by the authors: By means of reference gene primer amplification, nucleated cell counts were estimated. Measured with immunoSEQ multiplex PCR; TCRdb has only the in-frame clones, and not every one. That table supplies the V and J calls and clone size; D and trimming were determined from the DNA. This sample has about 100,000 clones, with about 90% found just once. The source of the sample is a study of blood T cell repertoires in COVID-19. About the study: Sites in the United States, Italy and Spain provided acute and convalescent COVID-19 samples. PBMCs, B-cell-depleted T cells, or T cells were the source of the cDNA or gDNA that made up the material.

This CDR3 comprises 14 residues. V dropped 2 bases and J dropped 0 bases, with 8 bases sitting between them. Per germline, CDR1 SNHLY and CDR2 FYNNEI. This chain connects TRBV2 to TRBJ2-7; tentatively, D is TRBD1 (5 bases). The receptor's source is a human donor in a cohort sampled during active COVID-19. The sample consisted of peripheral blood. The CDR3 bases are TGTGCCAGCAGTGAAAGAGACAGCTCCTACGAGCAGTACTTC. Protein product: CASSERDSSYEQYF.